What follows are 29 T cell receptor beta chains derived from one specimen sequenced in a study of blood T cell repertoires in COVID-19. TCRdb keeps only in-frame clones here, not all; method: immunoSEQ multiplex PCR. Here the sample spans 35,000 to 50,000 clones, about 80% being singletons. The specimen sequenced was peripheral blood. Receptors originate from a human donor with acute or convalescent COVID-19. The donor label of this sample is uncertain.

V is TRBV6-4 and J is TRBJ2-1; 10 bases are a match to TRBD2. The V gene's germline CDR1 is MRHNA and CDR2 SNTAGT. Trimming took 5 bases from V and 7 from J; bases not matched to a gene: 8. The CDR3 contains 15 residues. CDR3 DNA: TGTGCCAGCAGTACAAGCGGGGGGGCGGGAAATGAGCAGTTCTTC. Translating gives CASSTSGGAGNEQFF.

This CDR3 reads CASSLLGGTTNEKLFF. CDR3 nucleotides: TGCGCCAGCAGCTTGTTAGGGGGAACAACTAATGAAAAACTGTTTTTT. The V and J genes are TRBV5-1 and TRBJ1-4, with a tentative D call TRBD1 (6 bases). The CDR3 totals 16 residues. Germline V gene data show CDR1 as SGHRS and CDR2 as YFSETQ. Deletions cut 1 base from V and 0 bases from J, with 10 bases between. The full variable domain, with the rest looked up from reference TRBV5-1 and TRBJ1-4, is KAGVTQTPRYLIKTRGQQVTLSCSPISGHRSVSWYQQTPGQGLQFLFEYFSETQRNKGNFPGRFSGRQFSNSRSEMNVSTLELGDSALYLCASSLLGGTTNEKLFFGSGTQLSVL.

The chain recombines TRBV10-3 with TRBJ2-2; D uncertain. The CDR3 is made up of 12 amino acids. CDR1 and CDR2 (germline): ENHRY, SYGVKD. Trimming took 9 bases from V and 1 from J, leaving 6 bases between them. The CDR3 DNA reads TGTGCCATAAACAGGAACACCGGGGAGCTGTTTTTT. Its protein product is CAINRNTGELFF.

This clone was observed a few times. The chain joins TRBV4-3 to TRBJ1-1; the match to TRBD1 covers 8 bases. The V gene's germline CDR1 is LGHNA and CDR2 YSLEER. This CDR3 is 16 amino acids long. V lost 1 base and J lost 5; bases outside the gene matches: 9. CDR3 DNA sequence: TGCGCCAGCAGCCAAGGTGGACAGGGAAAATGGACTGAAGCTTTCTTT. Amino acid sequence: CASSQGGQGKWTEAFF.

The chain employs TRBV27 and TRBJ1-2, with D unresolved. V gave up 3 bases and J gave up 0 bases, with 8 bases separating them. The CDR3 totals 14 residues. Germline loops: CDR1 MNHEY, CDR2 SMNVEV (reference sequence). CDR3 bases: TGTGCCAGCAGTTTCGGCAGGTCTAACTATGGCTACACCTTC. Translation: CASSFGRSNYGYTF.

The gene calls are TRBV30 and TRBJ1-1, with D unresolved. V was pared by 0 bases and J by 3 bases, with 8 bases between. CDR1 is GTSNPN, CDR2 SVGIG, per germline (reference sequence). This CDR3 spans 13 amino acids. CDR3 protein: CAWSVARDTEAFF. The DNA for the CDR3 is TGTGCCTGGAGTGTAGCACGGGACACTGAAGCTTTCTTT.

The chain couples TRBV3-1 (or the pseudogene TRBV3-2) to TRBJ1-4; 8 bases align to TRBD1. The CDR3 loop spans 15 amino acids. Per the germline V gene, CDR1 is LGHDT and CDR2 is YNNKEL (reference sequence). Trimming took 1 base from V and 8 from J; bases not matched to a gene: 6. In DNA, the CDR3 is TGTGCCAGCAGCCAAGCTACAGGGGGGGGAGAAAAACTGTTTTTT. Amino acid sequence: CASSQATGGGEKLFF.

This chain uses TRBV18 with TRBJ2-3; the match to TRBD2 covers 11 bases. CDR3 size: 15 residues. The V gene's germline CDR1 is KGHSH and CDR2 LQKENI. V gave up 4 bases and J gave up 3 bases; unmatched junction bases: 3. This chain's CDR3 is CASSLSGGATDTQYF. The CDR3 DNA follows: TGTGCCAGCTCACTTAGCGGGGGGGCAACAGATACGCAGTATTTT.

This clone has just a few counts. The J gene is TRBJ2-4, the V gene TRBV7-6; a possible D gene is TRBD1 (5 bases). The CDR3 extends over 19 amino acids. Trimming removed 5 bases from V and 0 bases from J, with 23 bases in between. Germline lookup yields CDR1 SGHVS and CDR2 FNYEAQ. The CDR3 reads CASSIPPCPGYGAKNIQYF. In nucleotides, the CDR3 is TGTGCCAGCAGCATACCCCCATGTCCAGGGTATGGAGCCAAAAACATTCAGTACTTC.

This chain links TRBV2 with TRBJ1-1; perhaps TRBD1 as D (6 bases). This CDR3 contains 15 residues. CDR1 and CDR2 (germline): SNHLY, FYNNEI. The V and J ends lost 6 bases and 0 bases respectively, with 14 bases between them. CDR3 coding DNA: TGTGCCAGCAGGGCCCCGACAGGTATGAACACTGAAGCTTTCTTT. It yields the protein CASRAPTGMNTEAFF.

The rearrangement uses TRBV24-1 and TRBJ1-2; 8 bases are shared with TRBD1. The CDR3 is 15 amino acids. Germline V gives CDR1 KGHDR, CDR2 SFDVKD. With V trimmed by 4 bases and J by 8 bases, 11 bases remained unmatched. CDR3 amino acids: CATSETQGDSSGYTF. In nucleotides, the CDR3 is TGTGCCACCAGTGAGACACAGGGGGATTCGTCCGGCTACACCTTC.

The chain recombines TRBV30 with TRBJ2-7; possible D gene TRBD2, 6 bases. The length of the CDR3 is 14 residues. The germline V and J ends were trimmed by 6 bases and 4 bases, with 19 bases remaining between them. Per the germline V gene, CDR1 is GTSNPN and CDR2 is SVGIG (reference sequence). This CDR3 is CACYLRGFEYEQYF. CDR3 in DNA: TGTGCCTGCTACCTGCGGGGCTTCGAATACGAGCAGTACTTC.

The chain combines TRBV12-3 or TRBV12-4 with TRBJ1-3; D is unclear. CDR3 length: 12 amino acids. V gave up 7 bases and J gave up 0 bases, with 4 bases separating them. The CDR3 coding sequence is TGTGCCAGCACCAACTCTGGAAACACCATATATTTT. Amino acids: CASTNSGNTIYF.

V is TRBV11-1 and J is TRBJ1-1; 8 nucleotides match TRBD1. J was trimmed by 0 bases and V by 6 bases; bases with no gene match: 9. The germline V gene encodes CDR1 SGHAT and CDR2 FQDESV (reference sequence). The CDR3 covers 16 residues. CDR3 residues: CASRTGQGGMNTEAFF. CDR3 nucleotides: TGTGCCAGCAGAACAGGACAGGGTGGTATGAACACTGAAGCTTTCTTT.

The CDR3 spells CAWARRYEQYF. The CDR3 DNA sequence: TGTGCCTGGGCTAGGAGGTACGAGCAGTACTTC. The V call is TRBV30, the J call TRBJ2-7; tentatively, D is TRBD2 (5 bases). The V gene lost 5 bases and the J gene lost 4 bases, with 9 bases spanning the gap. Germline CDR1 reads GTSNPN; CDR2 reads SVGIG (reference sequence). This CDR3 spans 11 amino acids.

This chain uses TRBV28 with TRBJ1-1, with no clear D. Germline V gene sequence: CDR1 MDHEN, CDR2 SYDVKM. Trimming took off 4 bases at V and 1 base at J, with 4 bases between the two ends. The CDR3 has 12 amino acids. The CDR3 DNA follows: TGTGCCAGCAGTTGGGCGAACACTGAAGCTTTCTTT. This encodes CASSWANTEAFF.

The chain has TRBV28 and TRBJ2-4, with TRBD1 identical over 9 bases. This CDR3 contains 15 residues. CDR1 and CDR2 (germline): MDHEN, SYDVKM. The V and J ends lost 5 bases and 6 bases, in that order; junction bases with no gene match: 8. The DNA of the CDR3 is TGTGCCAGCAGTCCCACCGGGACAGGGAGAAACATTCAGTACTTC. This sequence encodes CASSPTGTGRNIQYF. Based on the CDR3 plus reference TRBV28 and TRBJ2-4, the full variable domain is DVKVTQSSRYLVKRTGEKVFLECVQDMDHENMFWYRQDPGLGLRLIYFSYDVKMKEKGDIPEGYSVSREKKERFSLILESASTNQTSMYLCASSPTGTGRNIQYFGAGTRLSVL.

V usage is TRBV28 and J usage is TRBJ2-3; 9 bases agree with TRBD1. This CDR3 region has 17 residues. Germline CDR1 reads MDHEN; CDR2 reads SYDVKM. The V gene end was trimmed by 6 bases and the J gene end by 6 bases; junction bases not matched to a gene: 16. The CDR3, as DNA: TGTGCCAGCAGCCCATCTCCCGGGACAGGGAGTTGGGATACGCAGTATTTT. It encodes CASSPSPGTGSWDTQYF. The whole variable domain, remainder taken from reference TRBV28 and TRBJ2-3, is DVKVTQSSRYLVKRTGEKVFLECVQDMDHENMFWYRQDPGLGLRLIYFSYDVKMKEKGDIPEGYSVSREKKERFSLILESASTNQTSMYLCASSPSPGTGSWDTQYFGPGTRLTVL.

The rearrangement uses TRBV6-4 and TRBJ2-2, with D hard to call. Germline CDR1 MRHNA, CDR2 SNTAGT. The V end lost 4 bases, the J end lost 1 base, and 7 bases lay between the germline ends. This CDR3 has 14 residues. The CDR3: CASSVTWNTGELFF. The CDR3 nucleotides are TGTGCCAGCAGTGTAACATGGAACACCGGGGAGCTGTTTTTT.

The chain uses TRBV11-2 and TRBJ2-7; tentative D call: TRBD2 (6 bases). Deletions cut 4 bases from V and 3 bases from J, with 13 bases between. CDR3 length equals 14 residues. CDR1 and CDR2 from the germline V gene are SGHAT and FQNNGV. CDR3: CASSYGDFVYEQYF. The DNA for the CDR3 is TGTGCCAGCAGCTATGGGGACTTCGTCTACGAGCAGTACTTC.

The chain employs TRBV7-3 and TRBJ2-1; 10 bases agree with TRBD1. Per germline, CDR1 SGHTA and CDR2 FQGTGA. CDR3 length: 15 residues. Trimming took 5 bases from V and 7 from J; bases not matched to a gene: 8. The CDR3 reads CASSGRDRGGNEQFF. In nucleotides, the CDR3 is TGTGCCAGCAGCGGCCGGGACAGGGGAGGGAATGAGCAGTTCTTC.

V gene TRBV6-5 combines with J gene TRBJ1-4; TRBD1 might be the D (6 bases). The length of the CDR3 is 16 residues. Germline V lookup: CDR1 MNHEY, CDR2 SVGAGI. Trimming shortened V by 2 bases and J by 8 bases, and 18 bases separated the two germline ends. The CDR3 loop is CASSYAVQGPKEKLFF. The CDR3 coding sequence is TGTGCCAGCAGTTACGCAGTACAGGGTCCCAAGGAAAAACTGTTTTTT.

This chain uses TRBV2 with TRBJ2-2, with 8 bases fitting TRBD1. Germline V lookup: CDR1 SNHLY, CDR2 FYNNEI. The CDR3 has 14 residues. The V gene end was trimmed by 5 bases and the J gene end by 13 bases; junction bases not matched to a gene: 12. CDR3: CASSLTGDSPRLFF. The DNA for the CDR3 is TGTGCCAGCAGTTTGACAGGGGACAGTCCCCGGCTGTTTTTT. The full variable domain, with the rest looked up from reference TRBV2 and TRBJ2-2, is EPEVTQTPSHQVTQMGQEVILRCVPISNHLYFYWYRQILGQKVEFLVSFYNNEISEKSEIFDDQFSVERPDGSNFTLKIRSTKLEDSAMYFCASSLTGDSPRLFFGEGSRLTVL.

CDR3 sequence reads: CASSLLAPSSYNEQFF. Here the CDR3 DNA reads TGTGCCAGCAGCTTACTAGCTCCCAGCTCCTACAATGAGCAGTTCTTC. The chain combines TRBV5-5 with TRBJ2-1; a weak D match, TRBD2 (6 bases). Trimming shortened V by 2 bases and J by 0 bases, and 12 bases separated the two germline ends. The CDR3 is 16 amino acids. Germline values: CDR1 SGHKS, CDR2 YYEKEE (reference sequence).

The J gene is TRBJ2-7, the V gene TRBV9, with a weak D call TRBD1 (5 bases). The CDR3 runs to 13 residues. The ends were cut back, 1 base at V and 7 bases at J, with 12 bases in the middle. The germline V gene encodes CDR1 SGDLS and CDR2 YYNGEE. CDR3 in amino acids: CASSVIPAGEQYF. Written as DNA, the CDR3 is TGTGCCAGCAGCGTAATCCCCGCAGGGGAGCAGTACTTC.

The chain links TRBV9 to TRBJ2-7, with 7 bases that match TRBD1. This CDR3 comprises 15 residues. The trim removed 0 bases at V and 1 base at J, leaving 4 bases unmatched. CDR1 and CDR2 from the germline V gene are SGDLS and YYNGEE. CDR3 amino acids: CASSVGDSYSYEQYF. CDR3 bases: TGTGCCAGCAGCGTAGGGGACAGCTATTCCTACGAGCAGTACTTC.

The CDR3 coding sequence is TGCGCCAGCAGCTCCGGGACAGGGGGATCTCCTAATGAAAAACTGTTTTTT. Protein sequence: CASSSGTGGSPNEKLFF. This chain connects TRBV5-1 to TRBJ1-4, with 11 bases identical to TRBD1. Germline-derived CDR1 and CDR2 are SGHRS and YFSETQ. The CDR3 is made up of 17 amino acids. Unmatched junction bases numbered 7, after V lost 3 bases and J lost 3 bases.

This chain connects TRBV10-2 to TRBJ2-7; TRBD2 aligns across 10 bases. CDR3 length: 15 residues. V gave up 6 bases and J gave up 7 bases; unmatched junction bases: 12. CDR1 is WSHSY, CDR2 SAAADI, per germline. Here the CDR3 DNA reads TGCGCCAGCAGAGATTTAAGCGGGAGGGGTCGAGAGCAGTACTTC. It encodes CASRDLSGRGREQYF.

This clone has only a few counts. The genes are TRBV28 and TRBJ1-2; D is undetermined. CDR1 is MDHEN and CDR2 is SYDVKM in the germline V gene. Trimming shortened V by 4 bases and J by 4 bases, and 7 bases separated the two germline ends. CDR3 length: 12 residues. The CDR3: CASSSSRYGYTF. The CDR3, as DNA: TGTGCCAGCAGTTCTAGTCGCTATGGCTACACCTTC.